This T cell receptor beta chain was profiled in a study of OX40 agonist ivuxolimab in advanced cancers. Study information: At 75% to 90% male, the cohort had a mean age of 60 years, ranging from roughly 20 to 85.

Data came from immunoSEQ multiplex PCR; TCRdb stores just in-frame clones and leaves some out. The profile shows approximately 91,000 clones, around 90% of them singletons. V lost 8 bases to trimming and J lost 2 bases; unmatched junction nucleotides: 3. This CDR3 contains 13 residues. Germline V gene sequence: CDR1 SGHRS, CDR2 YFSETQ. This chain joins TRBV5-1 and TRBJ1-4; 7 nucleotides line up with TRBD1. This clonotype was sampled from an adult with an advanced solid tumor such as melanoma, head and neck, liver or kidney cancer. Sequencing was performed on CD4+ or CD8+ T cells sorted from blood, taken in a trial of the OX40 agonist ivuxolimab. The CDR3 region has the DNA TGCGCCAGTTCGACAGGGACTAATGAAAAACTGTTTTTT. This gives the protein CASSTGTNEKLFF.